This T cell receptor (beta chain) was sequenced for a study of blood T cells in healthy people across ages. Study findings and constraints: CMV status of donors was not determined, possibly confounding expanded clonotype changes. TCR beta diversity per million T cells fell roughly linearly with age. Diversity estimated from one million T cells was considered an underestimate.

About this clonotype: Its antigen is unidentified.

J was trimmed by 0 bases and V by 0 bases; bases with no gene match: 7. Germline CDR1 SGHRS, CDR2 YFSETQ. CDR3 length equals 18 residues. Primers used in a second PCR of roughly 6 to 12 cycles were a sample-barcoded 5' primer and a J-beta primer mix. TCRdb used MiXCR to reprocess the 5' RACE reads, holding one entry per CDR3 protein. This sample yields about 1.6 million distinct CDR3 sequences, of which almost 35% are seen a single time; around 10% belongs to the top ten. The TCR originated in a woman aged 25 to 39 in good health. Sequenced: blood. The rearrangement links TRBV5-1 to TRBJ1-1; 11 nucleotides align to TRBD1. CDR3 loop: CASSLGGQGVPVNTEAFF. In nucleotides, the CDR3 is TGCGCCAGCAGCTTGGGGGGACAGGGGGTTCCGGTGAACACTGAAGCTTTCTTT.